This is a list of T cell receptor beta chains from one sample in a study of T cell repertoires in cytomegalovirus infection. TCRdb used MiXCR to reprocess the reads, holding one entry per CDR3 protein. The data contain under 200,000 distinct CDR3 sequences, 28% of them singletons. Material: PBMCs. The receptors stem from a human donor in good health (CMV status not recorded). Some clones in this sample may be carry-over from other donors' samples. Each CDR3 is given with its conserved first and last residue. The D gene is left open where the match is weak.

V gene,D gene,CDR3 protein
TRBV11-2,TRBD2,CASTGDYSSYEQYF
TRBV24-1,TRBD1,CATSDPTGGYDTQYF
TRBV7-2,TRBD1,CASSHAGTVYGYTF
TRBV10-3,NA,CAISESRQARWYGYTF
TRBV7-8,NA,CASSSRTQQGDTQYF
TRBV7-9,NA,CASSLAQASRYGYTF
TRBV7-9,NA,CASSFRELRAFF
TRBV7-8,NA,CASSLLGGGANEEQYF
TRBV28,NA,CASTFTGDYGYTF
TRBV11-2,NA,CASGLGYTF
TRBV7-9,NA,CASSTLYPGERETQYF
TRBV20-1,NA,CSAPARGLGNEQYF
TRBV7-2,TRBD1,CASSPQGQGYEGNQPQHF
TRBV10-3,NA,CAISLGQPDEQYF
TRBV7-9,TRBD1,CASSHIRDRGRGTQYF
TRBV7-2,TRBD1,CASSQTGGIAFF
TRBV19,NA,CASSLATLQPQHF
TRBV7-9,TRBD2,CASSLGLAVGETQYF